This entry lists 22 T cell receptor beta chains sequenced from one sample in a study of beta chain features in type 1 diabetes. Every isolated RNA sample was fully reverse transcribed, so sequencing captured expressed TCRB transcripts. Libraries were prepared by immunoSEQ multiplex PCR; TCRdb keeps only in-frame clonotypes and omits some of them. The data hold some 160,000 clones, with approximately 9% observed a single time. Sequenced sample: central memory CD4+ T cells from blood. The receptors were sampled from a woman aged 18-29 years in good health.

The sample holds a few counts of this clone. The chain links TRBV4-1 to TRBJ2-7, with 7 bases fitting TRBD2. The CDR3 consists of 17 residues. The V gene end was trimmed by 0 bases and the J gene end by 3 bases; junction bases not matched to a gene: 11. Germline V gives CDR1 MGHRA, CDR2 YSYEKL. The CDR3 loop is CASSQDYGGGFIYEQYF. The CDR3 nucleotides read TGCGCCAGCAGCCAAGATTACGGGGGAGGGTTCATCTACGAGCAGTACTTC.

The chain recombines TRBV2 with TRBJ2-6; D gene uncertain. The CDR3 covers 14 residues. The germline V gene encodes CDR1 SNHLY and CDR2 FYNNEI. V lost 5 bases and J 0 bases, leaving 5 bases between the germline ends. DNA of the CDR3: TGTGCCAGCAGTTACAGCTCTGGGGCCAACGTCCTGACTTTC. This translates into CASSYSSGANVLTF.

The rearrangement uses TRBV6-5 and TRBJ2-7, with 10 bases identical to TRBD2. The CDR3 is 14 residues long. The V and J ends lost 6 bases and 4 bases, in that order; junction bases with no gene match: 6. Germline CDR1 reads MNHEY; CDR2 reads SVGAGI. The CDR3 DNA is TGTGCCAGCAGGGGAGCGGGGGGGCCGTACGAGCAGTACTTC. This encodes CASRGAGGPYEQYF.

DNA of the CDR3: TGTGCCAGCAGCGTAGAAGATAGAGGCCAGCCCCAGCATTTT. The encoded protein is CASSVEDRGQPQHF. This rearrangement joins TRBV9 to TRBJ1-5; D call uncertain. This CDR3 region has 14 residues. Trimming cost V 0 bases and J 7 bases, with 11 bases left between them. The germline V gene has CDR1 SGDLS and CDR2 YYNGEE. The full variable domain, its missing parts supplied by reference TRBV9 and TRBJ1-5, is DSGVTQTPKHLITATGQRVTLRCSPRSGDLSVYWYQQSLDQGLQFLIQYYNGEERAKGNILERFSAQQFPDLHSELNLSSLELGDSALYFCASSVEDRGQPQHFGDGTRLSIL.

The chain links TRBV6-6 to TRBJ2-2; 8 bases are shared with TRBD1. CDR1 is MNHNY, CDR2 SVGAGI, per germline (reference sequence). The CDR3 covers 15 residues. Trimming cost V 6 bases and J 4 bases; bases outside gene matches: 7. CDR3 loop: CASRSQGAFTGELFF. CDR3 in DNA: TGTGCCAGCAGATCTCAGGGGGCCTTCACCGGGGAGCTGTTTTTT.

The chain couples TRBV18 to TRBJ2-3, with TRBD1 as a possible D gene (5 bases). The CDR3 covers 14 residues. The V end lost 3 bases, the J end lost 4 bases, and 11 bases lay between the germline ends. Germline CDR1 KGHSH, CDR2 LQKENI. The CDR3 coding sequence is TGTGCCAGCTCACCGAACAGGCCGCCAGATACGCAGTATTTT. This translates into CASSPNRPPDTQYF.

The V call is TRBV11-2, the J call TRBJ2-1, with D tentatively TRBD1 (5 bases). Per germline, CDR1 SGHAT and CDR2 FQNNGV. The CDR3 extends over 15 amino acids. Trimming pared 3 bases from V and 6 bases from J, leaving 15 bases between. The CDR3 DNA is TGTGCCAGCAGCTTTACCTACAGGCAAGGCAATGAGCAGTTCTTC. It codes for CASSFTYRQGNEQFF.

The chain is built from TRBV18 and TRBJ1-4; D is ambiguous. CDR1 and CDR2 from the germline V gene are KGHSH and LQKENI. The CDR3 loop spans 15 amino acids. Trimming took off 3 bases at V and 3 bases at J, with 11 bases between the two ends. The CDR3 nucleotides read TGTGCCAGCTCACCTTCGGTACAGTCTAATGAAAAACTGTTTTTT. Protein: CASSPSVQSNEKLFF.

The CDR3, as DNA: TGTGCCATCAGTGAAGGGGGACGGACCGCCTACGAGCAGTACTTC. Translating it yields CAISEGGRTAYEQYF. This chain connects TRBV10-3 to TRBJ2-7, with a weak D call TRBD1 (6 bases). The V and J ends lost 3 bases and 2 bases respectively, with 14 bases between them. Looked up from germline, CDR1 is ENHRY and CDR2 is SYGVKD. The CDR3 spans 15 residues.

The chain carries TRBV5-5 and TRBJ1-1, with a tentative D call TRBD1 (5 bases). This CDR3 contains 16 residues. The V and J ends lost 2 bases and 0 bases respectively, with 14 bases between them. The germline V gene has CDR1 SGHKS and CDR2 YYEKEE (reference sequence). In DNA, the CDR3 is TGTGCCAGCAGCTTAAGCAGGGCTGGGTTGAACACTGAAGCTTTCTTT. It yields the protein CASSLSRAGLNTEAFF.

J is TRBJ2-1 and V is TRBV10-3; 12 bases agree with TRBD2. Trimming cost V 9 bases and J 3 bases; bases outside gene matches: 3. CDR3 length equals 14 residues. Germline CDR1 ENHRY, CDR2 SYGVKD. The DNA for the CDR3 is TGTGCCATTCGGACTAGCGGGAACTACAATGAGCAGTTCTTC. This translates into CAIRTSGNYNEQFF.

This clone was seen a handful of times. The chain uses TRBV9 and TRBJ1-6; 9 bases map to TRBD1. Germline CDR1 and CDR2: SGDLS and YYNGEE. The CDR3 extends over 15 amino acids. V lost 4 bases and J lost 9; bases outside the gene matches: 8. The CDR3 region has the DNA TGTGCCAGCAGCTTCTCACAGGGGGCGAGTTCACCCCTCCACTTT. Protein sequence: CASSFSQGASSPLHF.

This clone came up a few times. The chain carries TRBV7-2 and TRBJ2-3, with a weak D call TRBD2 (5 bases). V lost 6 bases, J lost 4 bases, and 14 bases lay in between. The CDR3 is 14 amino acids. Germline V CDR1 and CDR2: SGHTA, FQGNSA. The CDR3 DNA reads TGTGCCAGCAGTTTCGTCCGGGGTGCAGATACGCAGTATTTT. Residues: CASSFVRGADTQYF.

The table lists this clone with a few counts. The chain employs TRBV6-1 and TRBJ2-7; 8 nucleotides align to TRBD1. Germline V gene lookup returns CDR1 MNHNS and CDR2 SASEGT. Unmatched junction bases numbered 3, after V lost 5 bases and J lost 3 bases. The CDR3 length is 13 residues. The CDR3 reads CASSRQGNYEQYF. In DNA form, the CDR3 reads TGTGCCAGCAGTCGACAGGGGAACTACGAGCAGTACTTC.

The V gene is TRBV7-9, the J gene TRBJ1-1; D is unresolved. The CDR3 spans 11 residues. V lost 5 bases, J lost 5 bases, and 6 bases lay in between. CDR1 and CDR2 (germline): SEHNR, FQNEAQ (reference sequence). The CDR3 bases are TGTGCCAGCAGCACTGAGACTGAAGCTTTCTTT. This sequence encodes CASSTETEAFF.

In its sample, this clone was seen a few times. The chain is built from TRBV29-1 and TRBJ1-5, with TRBD1 matching over 10 bases. The germline gives CDR1 SQVTM, CDR2 ANQGSEA. This CDR3 contains 13 residues. V lost 4 bases to trimming and J lost 5 bases; unmatched junction nucleotides: 2. CDR3 amino acids: CSVGGTGDQPQHF. The CDR3 coding sequence is TGCAGCGTTGGAGGGACAGGGGATCAGCCCCAGCATTTT.

Only a few counts were recorded for this clone. V usage is TRBV7-2 and J usage is TRBJ2-7, with 7 bases identical to TRBD1. V lost 3 bases to trimming and J lost 5 bases; unmatched junction nucleotides: 4. CDR1 is SGHTA and CDR2 is FQGNSA in the germline V gene. The CDR3 length is 13 residues. The CDR3 DNA is TGTGCCAGCAGCTTTTTCGACAGGGACGAGCAGTACTTC. Residues: CASSFFDRDEQYF.

This clone was seen repeatedly, ten times or more. The J gene is TRBJ2-7, the V gene TRBV18; 15 nucleotides line up with TRBD2. Germline V gene data show CDR1 as KGHSH and CDR2 as LQKENI. This CDR3 spans 17 amino acids. J lost 0 bases, V lost 4 bases, and 4 bases had no gene match. CDR3 nucleotides: TGTGCCAGCTCACTGGGACTAGCGGGGGGCCGCTCCTACGAGCAGTACTTC. This gives the protein CASSLGLAGGRSYEQYF.

This clone was found a few times. V usage is TRBV4-3 and J usage is TRBJ1-1; 7 positions agree with TRBD1. This CDR3 comprises 13 residues. The germline gives CDR1 LGHNA, CDR2 YSLEER. The J segment lost 0 bases and the V segment lost 8 bases, leaving 3 bases of the junction unmatched. In DNA, the CDR3 is TGCGCCAGCGGGGACAGACTGAACACTGAAGCTTTCTTT. This codes for CASGDRLNTEAFF.

This clone showed up just a few times. The CDR3 sequence: CASSRARRRLEQYF. DNA of the CDR3: TGTGCCAGCAGTAGGGCGCGGAGGCGGCTCGAGCAGTACTTC. V gene TRBV27 combines with J gene TRBJ2-7; D perhaps matches TRBD2 (5 bases). This CDR3 comprises 14 residues. Germline V CDR1 and CDR2: MNHEY, SMNVEV (reference sequence). The germline V and J ends were trimmed by 5 bases and 6 bases, with 17 bases remaining between them.

This chain links TRBV7-2 with TRBJ2-1; TRBD1 matches 7 bases. The CDR3 contains 13 residues. In germline, CDR1 is SGHTA, CDR2 FQGNSA. Trimming at V came to 6 bases and at J to 5 bases, leaving 4 bases not matched to a gene. DNA of the CDR3: TGTGCCAGCAGGTTGGGACAGAACAATGAGCAGTTCTTC. Protein sequence: CASRLGQNNEQFF.

This clone appeared a few times. The chain links TRBV5-1 to TRBJ2-1, with 8 positions matching TRBD2. Looked up from germline, CDR1 is SGHRS and CDR2 is YFSETQ. The CDR3 totals 16 residues. V trimming: 2 bases; J trimming: 1 base; junction bases outside the gene matches: 5. CDR3 amino acids: CASSFAGTRSYNEQFF. As DNA, the CDR3 is TGCGCCAGCAGCTTTGCCGGGACTAGATCCTACAATGAGCAGTTCTTC.